This entry lists 28 T cell receptor beta chains sequenced from one sample in a study of cytomegalovirus exposure and HLA in healthy donors. Use of 60 Vbeta and 13 Jbeta primers characterized the PCR. Generated by immunoSEQ multiplex PCR, the TCRdb table keeps only in-frame clones and is missing some. The sample includes 80,000 or so clones, 65% to 85% of them seen just once. Sequencing was performed on PBMCs. Every receptor here comes from a man in his fifties or sixties in good health and CMV-seropositive.

This chain links TRBV4-2 with TRBJ2-7, with TRBD1 matching over 9 bases. Germline V gene data show CDR1 as LGHNA and CDR2 as YNFKEQ. The CDR3 has 17 residues. With 1 base clipped from V and 0 bases from J, the junction kept 7 bases outside the gene matches. The CDR3 DNA reads as TGTGCCAGCAGCCAAGGGGGGGACAGGGAATTCTCCTACGAGCAGTACTTC. It encodes CASSQGGDREFSYEQYF.

CDR3 nucleotides: TGTGCCATCAGAGCGGGGACCGGGACAGGGGACAATGAGCAGTTCTTC. Translating gives CAIRAGTGTGDNEQFF. This sequence joins TRBV10-3 and TRBJ2-1, with 10 bases that match TRBD1. Losses at the gene ends were 6 bases for V and 5 bases for J; bases not matched to a gene: 10. From germline, CDR1 is ENHRY and CDR2 SYGVKD. The length of the CDR3 is 16 residues.

CDR3 DNA sequence: TGTGCCAGCAGCTTGAACACCGCTAACTATGGCTACACCTTC. Its protein is CASSLNTANYGYTF. The chain carries TRBV7-8 and TRBJ1-2, with D uncertain. This CDR3 is 14 amino acids long. Trimming left V 3 bases short and J 0 bases short, with 8 bases between. CDR1 SGHVS and CDR2 FQNEAQ come from the germline V gene.

This clone has just one count. This chain connects TRBV6-5 to TRBJ2-5; TRBD2 agrees at 10 bases. The assigned J gene may be wrong: the sequence end matches TRBJ2-7 better. From germline, CDR1 is MNHEY and CDR2 SVGAGI. The CDR3 extends over 15 amino acids. DNA of the CDR3: TGTGCCAGCAGCGTAGCGGGAGGCCCTCTGGGCGAGCAGTACTTC. As protein: CASSVAGGPLGEQYF.

This clone has only one observation. The chain uses TRBV7-9 and TRBJ2-3, with D perhaps matching TRBD1 (5 bases). V was clipped by 1 base and J by 3 bases, with 14 bases between them. The length of the CDR3 is 16 residues. Germline V gene data show CDR1 as SEHNR and CDR2 as FQNEAQ (reference sequence). CDR3 in amino acids: CASSLVRPRATDTQYF. CDR3 nucleotide sequence: TGTGCCAGCAGCTTAGTGCGGCCCAGGGCGACAGATACGCAGTATTTT.

The chain is built from TRBV7-9 and TRBJ2-2; 11 bases are shared with TRBD2. The J segment lost 7 bases and the V segment lost 5 bases, leaving 9 bases of the junction unmatched. The CDR3 loop spans 16 amino acids. Germline assignment: CDR1 SEHNR and CDR2 FQNEAQ (reference sequence). CDR3 sequence reads: CASSILAGGPGGELFF. The CDR3 coding sequence is TGTGCCAGCAGCATCTTAGCGGGAGGGCCCGGCGGGGAGCTGTTTTTT.

This chain joins TRBV18 and TRBJ2-1; 12 bases match TRBD2. Germline V gene sequence: CDR1 KGHSH, CDR2 LQKENI. The CDR3 sequence is 16 residues long. V was pared by 6 bases and J by 6 bases, with 9 bases of the junction left unmatched. CDR3 residues: CASSATSGRRGNEQFF. As DNA, the CDR3 is TGTGCCAGCTCGGCGACTAGCGGGAGACGAGGCAATGAGCAGTTCTTC. The entire variable domain, with the rest obtained from reference TRBV18 and TRBJ2-1, is as follows: NAGVMQNPRHLVRRRGQEARLRCSPMKGHSHVYWYRQLPEEGLKFMVYLQKENIIDESGMPKERFSAEFPKEGPSILRIQQVVRGDSAAYFCASSATSGRRGNEQFFGPGTRLTVL.

The V gene is TRBV6-5, the J gene TRBJ1-2; no clear D gene. Looked up from germline, CDR1 is MNHEY and CDR2 is SVGAGI. V lost 2 bases and J 4 bases, leaving 8 bases between the germline ends. The CDR3 covers 13 residues. As DNA, the CDR3 is TGTGCCAGCAGTTACGGCAGGATCTATGGCTACACCTTC. Translation gives CASSYGRIYGYTF.

This clone came up a few times. The chain recombines TRBV11-2 with TRBJ1-2; 7 positions match TRBD1. The CDR3 extends over 14 amino acids. The V and J ends lost 5 bases and 6 bases, in that order; junction bases with no gene match: 9. Per the germline V gene, CDR1 is SGHAT and CDR2 is FQNNGV. The CDR3 loop reads CASSHLGGEDGYTF. Written as DNA, the CDR3 is TGTGCCAGCAGCCACCTAGGGGGCGAAGATGGCTACACCTTC.

CDR3 region: CASSLSSGGADTQYF. The DNA of the CDR3 is TGCGCCAGCAGCCTTTCTAGCGGGGGGGCAGATACGCAGTATTTT. The chain employs TRBV4-3 and TRBJ2-3; 12 bases fit TRBD2. The germline V gene encodes CDR1 LGHNA and CDR2 YSLEER. The CDR3 runs 15 residues. The junction had 3 bases not matched to a gene; V was cut back by 4 bases and J by 4 bases.

The chain carries TRBV18 and TRBJ1-2, with D tentatively TRBD1 (5 bases). Trimming took 3 bases from V and 4 from J, leaving 18 bases between them. Looked up from germline, CDR1 is KGHSH and CDR2 is LQKENI. The CDR3 length is 16 residues. The chain's CDR3 is CASSPFTREVSYGYTF. The CDR3 nucleotides are TGTGCCAGCTCACCTTTTACCAGGGAAGTGAGCTATGGCTACACCTTC.

This clone has a handful of counts. The rearrangement uses TRBV28 and TRBJ1-4; D possibly corresponds to TRBD1 (5 bases). Per germline, CDR1 MDHEN and CDR2 SYDVKM. CDR3 length: 14 amino acids. V lost 1 base and J lost 4, with 7 bases in between. The DNA for the CDR3 is TGTGCCAGCAGTTTATACGACAGTAATGAAAAACTGTTTTTT. Its protein product is CASSLYDSNEKLFF.

There are a few counts of this clone. The chain has TRBV29-1 and TRBJ1-2, with a tentative D call TRBD1 (6 bases). Germline V gene data show CDR1 as SQVTM and CDR2 as ANQGSEA. Trimming took off 1 base at V and 8 bases at J, with 23 bases between the two ends. CDR3 size: 16 residues. The CDR3 DNA reads as TGCAGCGTTGAAGGCTTAGACCCAGGGGCCTTCGGGGGCTACACCTTC. Translating it yields CSVEGLDPGAFGGYTF.

The gene calls are TRBV9 and TRBJ2-1; TRBD1 is a possible D gene (6 bases). The length of the CDR3 is 13 residues. Trimming shortened V by 7 bases and J by 6 bases, and 14 bases separated the two germline ends. From germline, CDR1 is SGDLS and CDR2 YYNGEE. The CDR3 spells CASARGSSNEQFF. For the CDR3, the DNA is TGTGCCAGCGCTAGGGGGTCAAGCAATGAGCAGTTCTTC. The complete variable domain, with remaining parts taken from reference TRBV9 and TRBJ2-1, reads DSGVTQTPKHLITATGQRVTLRCSPRSGDLSVYWYQQSLDQGLQFLIQYYNGEERAKGNILERFSAQQFPDLHSELNLSSLELGDSALYFCASARGSSNEQFFGPGTRLTVL.

The chain is built from TRBV6-5 and TRBJ2-1, with TRBD2 matching 11 bases. Germline loops: CDR1 MNHEY, CDR2 SVGAGI. This CDR3 comprises 15 residues. V was clipped by 7 bases and J by 9 bases; unmatched bases: 11. Here the CDR3 DNA reads TGTGCCAGCACCGGTACTAGCGGGGGACAAGGTGAGCAGTTCTTC. Translation: CASTGTSGGQGEQFF.

This chain uses TRBV7-9 with TRBJ2-1; D remains ambiguous. This CDR3 spans 12 amino acids. The ends were cut back, 2 bases at V and 7 bases at J, with 6 bases in the middle. Germline V lookup: CDR1 SEHNR, CDR2 FQNEAQ (reference sequence). The CDR3, as DNA: TGTGCCAGCAGCTTAATTGCGAATGAGCAGTTCTTC. This encodes CASSLIANEQFF. Variable domain in full (rest from reference TRBV7-9 and TRBJ2-1): DTGVSQNPRHKITKRGQNVTFRCDPISEHNRLYWYRQTLGQGPEFLTYFQNEAQLEKSRLLSDRFSAERPKGSFSTLEIQRTEQGDSAMYLCASSLIANEQFFGPGTRLTVL.

The rearrangement uses TRBV19 and TRBJ1-1, with a tentative D call TRBD1 (5 bases). V lost 5 bases, J lost 7 bases, and 11 bases lay in between. CDR1 is LNHDA and CDR2 is SQIVND in the germline V gene (reference sequence). CDR3 size: 12 residues. The CDR3 sequence is CASSPGHFEAFF. As DNA, the CDR3 is TGTGCCAGTAGTCCCGGACACTTTGAAGCTTTCTTT. Full variable domain (outside the CDR3, taken from reference TRBV19 and TRBJ1-1): DGGITQSPKYLFRKEGQNVTLSCEQNLNHDAMYWYRQDPGQGLRLIYYSQIVNDFQKGDIAEGYSVSREKKESFPLTVTSAQKNPTAFYLCASSPGHFEAFFGQGTRLTVV.

The gene calls are TRBV2 and TRBJ1-1, with 9 positions matching TRBD1. V shed 5 bases and J 5 bases; nucleotides not matched to a gene: 3. CDR3 length: 13 amino acids. CDR1 and CDR2 (germline): SNHLY, FYNNEI. The CDR3 here is CASSPQGATEAFF. For the CDR3, the DNA is TGTGCCAGCAGTCCACAGGGGGCGACTGAAGCTTTCTTT. Full variable domain (rest looked up from reference TRBV2 and TRBJ1-1): EPEVTQTPSHQVTQMGQEVILRCVPISNHLYFYWYRQILGQKVEFLVSFYNNEISEKSEIFDDQFSVERPDGSNFTLKIRSTKLEDSAMYFCASSPQGATEAFFGQGTRLTVV.

The rearrangement uses TRBV27 and TRBJ2-3, with 7 bases matching TRBD1. This CDR3 is 16 amino acids long. Germline values: CDR1 MNHEY, CDR2 SMNVEV (reference sequence). The junction had 8 bases not matched to a gene; V was cut back by 5 bases and J by 0 bases. CDR3 coding DNA: TGTGCCAGCAGTCTCTACAGGGGCGATAGCACAGATACGCAGTATTTT. Amino acid sequence: CASSLYRGDSTDTQYF.

This clone showed up just a few times. The chain recombines TRBV5-4 with TRBJ2-2, with 8 bases that match TRBD1. The CDR3 is made up of 17 amino acids. V trimming: 7 bases; J trimming: 2 bases; junction bases outside the gene matches: 13. Germline V gene sequence: CDR1 SGHNT, CDR2 YYREEE (reference sequence). This CDR3 is CASGRGTGNLNTGELFF. CDR3 bases: TGTGCCAGCGGCCGCGGGACAGGAAATCTTAACACCGGGGAGCTGTTTTTT.

This clone was recorded many times. This chain uses TRBV28 with TRBJ1-5; the D gene is possibly TRBD1 (5 bases). There are 16 residues in the CDR3. From germline, CDR1 is MDHEN and CDR2 SYDVKM. With 0 bases removed from V and 0 bases from J, the gap between germline ends came to 9 bases. The CDR3 sequence is CASSLWVGASNQPQHF. The CDR3 nucleotides read TGTGCCAGCAGTTTATGGGTAGGGGCTAGCAATCAGCCCCAGCATTTT.

V and J are TRBV12-1 and TRBJ1-5; the D call TRBD1 from the table was never checked on the DNA. TRBV12-1 is tagged as a pseudogene. This CDR3 comprises 15 residues. The CDR3 protein is CASSFARGGRQPQHF. The CDR3 bases are TGTGCCAGCAGCTTTGCGAGAGGGGGCCGTCAGCCCCAGCATTTT.

In nucleotides, the CDR3 is TGTGCCAGCAGTGTGGTTGGGCAAGGCCCCTACGAGCAGTACTTC. Translated: CASSVVGQGPYEQYF. The chain recombines TRBV6-1 with TRBJ2-7; D unclear. Germline assignment: CDR1 MNHNS and CDR2 SASEGT. CDR3 length equals 15 residues. Deletions cut 4 bases from V and 2 bases from J, with 15 bases between.

The rearrangement joins TRBV7-3 to TRBJ2-1; no definite D call. Germline V gene sequence: CDR1 SGHTA, CDR2 FQGTGA. V lost 3 bases, J lost 1 base, and 7 bases lay in between. The CDR3 extends over 14 amino acids. CDR3 nucleotide sequence: TGTGCCAGCAGCTTGGGCCTGTCCTACAATGAGCAGTTCTTC. Amino acids: CASSLGLSYNEQFF. Complete variable domain (other parts from reference TRBV7-3 and TRBJ2-1): GAGVSQTPSNKVTEKGKYVELRCDPISGHTALYWYRQSLGQGPEFLIYFQGTGAADDSGLPNDRFFAVRPEGSVSTLKIQRTERGDSAVYLCASSLGLSYNEQFFGPGTRLTVL.

Only a few counts were recorded for this clone. The chain joins TRBV7-2 to TRBJ1-2; TRBD1 aligns across 7 bases. CDR3 length equals 16 residues. V shed 5 bases and J 6 bases; nucleotides not matched to a gene: 15. CDR1 and CDR2 (germline): SGHTA, FQGNSA. CDR3 amino acids: CASSPRTGLNIDGYTF. The CDR3 region has the DNA TGTGCCAGCAGCCCCCGGACAGGTCTTAATATCGATGGCTACACCTTC.

The rearrangement joins TRBV4-2 to TRBJ1-1; D is possibly TRBD1 (6 bases). The length of the CDR3 is 12 residues. Germline assignment: CDR1 LGHNA and CDR2 YNFKEQ. V was shortened by 4 bases and J by 7 bases, with 10 bases between the two germline ends. CDR3 nucleotide sequence: TGTGCCAGCAGCCTCGACAGGATTGAAGCTTTCTTT. Protein product: CASSLDRIEAFF.

V and J are TRBV6-5 and TRBJ2-1; D is ambiguous. Germline CDR1 MNHEY, CDR2 SVGAGI. V lost 2 bases and J lost 4, with 6 bases in between. CDR3 size: 13 residues. DNA of the CDR3: TGTGCCAGCAGTTACAGAGGTTACAATGAGCAGTTCTTC. Its protein is CASSYRGYNEQFF.

The chain carries TRBV10-3 and TRBJ2-5, with TRBD2 as a possible D gene (7 bases). From germline, CDR1 is ENHRY and CDR2 SYGVKD. The CDR3 totals 15 residues. In nucleotides, the CDR3 is TGTGCGACCCTAGGGGGGGACCCCGGTATGGCGGCCCAGTACTTC. Translated: CATLGGDPGMAAQYF.